This note documents a single T cell receptor beta chain sequence. Its antigen is as yet unknown. Germline lookup yields CDR1 DFQATT and CDR2 SNEGSKA (reference sequence). CDR3 length equals 13 residues. Deletions cut 3 bases from V and 4 bases from J, with 12 bases between. The data are from a study of response to subunit inactivated influenza vaccine. Study-wide findings and caveats: The authors suggested that few new T cells are recruited per seasonal influenza vaccination.

TCRdb used MiXCR to reprocess the RT-PCR reads, holding one entry per CDR3 protein. The data contain more than 450,000 distinct CDR3 sequences, approximately 7.1% of them singletons. The TCR sequence derives from a man between 50 and 69 years old who received an inactivated influenza vaccine. V and J are TRBV20-1 and TRBJ1-1, with D hard to call. The sample here was PBMCs from blood, taken around 25 months after vaccination. CDR3 sequence: CSASLGSGTEAFF. Written as DNA, the CDR3 is TGCAGTGCTAGTTTGGGGAGCGGCACTGAAGCTTTCTTT.